At least ten counts were recorded for the clone carrying this T cell receptor (beta chain). Its antigen is unidentified. This entry comes from a study of metastatic and nonmetastatic thyroid tumors. About the study: A comparison of repertoires was made across blood and tumor or nodule tissue from malignant and benign thyroid patients. Broader study findings: Benign nodules were reported to have significantly lower TCR beta diversity than malignant thyroid tumors, in blood and tumor.

Authors' processing steps: Using the CDR3 differences seen across clinicopathological groups, the authors built a distant-metastasis classifier for papillary thyroid cancer, which was meant to discriminate distant-metastatic patients. TCRdb used MiXCR to call clones anew from the PCR reads. TCRdb's processing, not the study's, gives the V and J calls here. The data contain approximately 25,000 clones, under 15% of them singletons. CDR3 length: 14 residues. CDR1 is SGDLS, CDR2 YYNGEE, per germline. The V end was cut by 4 bases, the J end by 4 bases, with 13 bases between. None of the patients had undergone any treatment ahead of thyroid surgery.

V and J are TRBV9 and TRBJ2-3; the D is unclear. This clonotype was sampled from a female donor with papillary thyroid cancer or a benign thyroid nodule (not recorded which). Some clones in this sample may be carry-over from other donors' samples. The sample comprised blood. CDR3 in amino acids: CASSFRPPPDTQYF. CDR3 nucleotide sequence: TGTGCCAGCAGCTTCCGGCCCCCCCCAGATACGCAGTATTTT.